These 7 T cell receptor beta chains were sequenced from one sample in a study of identical twins. TCRdb redid the calling of the 5' RACE reads with MiXCR, one entry per CDR3 protein. The top ten hold around 0.48% of the sample, which has about 480,000 distinct CDR3 sequences, approximately 15% seen once. This sample was shared with a second study, whose subject was yellow fever vaccine responses in identical twins.

Sequenced material: CD4+ T cells sorted from blood. Receptor source: a woman between 18 and 29 years old in good health.

The sample holds a few counts of this clonotype. The genes are TRBV11-2 and TRBJ2-2; D gene ambiguous. This CDR3 has 14 amino acids. The ends were cut back, 6 bases at V and 6 bases at J, with 14 bases in the middle. From germline, CDR1 is SGHAT and CDR2 FQNNGV. CDR3 DNA sequence: TGTGCCAGCAGGCTAGGGCTAGAGGCCGGGGAGCTGTTTTTT. Protein sequence: CASRLGLEAGELFF.

About this clonotype: It is unclear where the CDR3 begins or ends on the DNA, so no DNA is shown, and the CDR3 is as TCRdb lists it. The chain combines TRBV11-3 with TRBJ1-2; the table assigns TRBD1, which was not confirmed against the DNA. Germline lookup yields CDR1 SGHNT and CDR2 YENEEA. Termini included, the CDR3 measures 13 amino acids. The chain's CDR3 is CASSSGFFGSYTF.

V and J are TRBV25-1 and TRBJ2-4, with D possibly TRBD1 on 5 matching bases. This CDR3 has 16 amino acids. The V end lost 1 base, the J end lost 1 base, and 11 bases lay between the germline ends. The germline gives CDR1 MGHDK, CDR2 SYGVNS. This CDR3 reads CASSEWGPGAKNIQYF. The CDR3 nucleotides are TGTGCCAGCAGTGAATGGGGCCCCGGGGCCAAAAACATTCAGTACTTC. The complete variable domain, with remaining parts taken from reference TRBV25-1 and TRBJ2-4, reads EADIYQTPRYLVIGTGKKITLECSQTMGHDKMYWYQQDPGMELHLIHYSYGVNSTEKGDLSSESTVSRIRTEHFPLTLESARPSHTSQYLCASSEWGPGAKNIQYFGAGTRLSVL.

CDR3 loop: CASSPQGGYAGEQYF. The CDR3 region has the DNA TGTGCCAGCAGCCCGCAAGGGGGTTATGCGGGAGAGCAGTACTTC. The chain recombines TRBV7-2 with TRBJ2-7; possibly TRBD1 or TRBD2 for D (6 bases each). Germline loops: CDR1 SGHTA, CDR2 FQGNSA. CDR3 size: 15 residues. Trimming pared 5 bases from V and 7 bases from J, leaving 21 bases between. Drawing the rest from reference TRBV7-2 and TRBJ2-7, the complete variable domain is GAGVSQSPSNKVTEKGKDVELRCDPISGHTALYWYRQSLGQGLEFLIYFQGNSAPDKSGLPSDRFSAERTGGSVSTLTIQRTQQEDSAVYLCASSPQGGYAGEQYFGPGTRLTVT.

This rearrangement joins TRBV9 to TRBJ2-1, with TRBD1 matching over 9 bases. The length of the CDR3 is 14 residues. With 3 bases clipped from V and 8 bases from J, the junction kept 6 bases outside the gene matches. Germline V gene lookup returns CDR1 SGDLS and CDR2 YYNGEE. In DNA form, the CDR3 reads TGTGCCAGCAGCGGGACAGGGGATATCGATGAGCAGTTCTTC. Amino acids: CASSGTGDIDEQFF.

The chain has TRBV4-1 and TRBJ2-7; D gene ambiguous. V was pared by 0 bases and J by 5 bases, with 14 bases between. The CDR3 spans 15 residues. Per germline, CDR1 MGHRA and CDR2 YSYEKL. The chain's CDR3 is CASSQDGPGQDEQYF. The CDR3 DNA follows: TGCGCCAGCAGCCAAGATGGGCCAGGCCAGGACGAGCAGTACTTC.

This clonotype turned up a few times. The chain employs TRBV7-9 and TRBJ1-1; possible D gene TRBD1, 6 bases. This CDR3 contains 16 residues. V was pared by 7 bases and J by 3 bases, with 21 bases between. Germline-derived CDR1 and CDR2 are SEHNR and FQNEAQ (reference sequence). CDR3 sequence: CASITPGGGGYTEAFF. The DNA of the CDR3 is TGTGCCAGCATCACGCCAGGAGGGGGTGGGTACACTGAAGCTTTCTTT.